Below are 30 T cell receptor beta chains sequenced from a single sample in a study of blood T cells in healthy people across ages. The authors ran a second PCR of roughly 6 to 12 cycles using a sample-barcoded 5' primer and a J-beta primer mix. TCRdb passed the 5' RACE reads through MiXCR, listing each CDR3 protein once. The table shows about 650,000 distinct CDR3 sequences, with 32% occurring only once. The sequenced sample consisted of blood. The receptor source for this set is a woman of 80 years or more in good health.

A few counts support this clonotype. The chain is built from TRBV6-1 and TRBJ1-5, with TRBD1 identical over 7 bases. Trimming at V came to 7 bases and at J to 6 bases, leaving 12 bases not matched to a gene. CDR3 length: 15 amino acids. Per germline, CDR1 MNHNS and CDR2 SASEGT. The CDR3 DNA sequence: TGTGCCAGCACTCTCGACAGGGCAGGTGCTCAGCCCCAGCATTTT. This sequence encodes CASTLDRAGAQPQHF.

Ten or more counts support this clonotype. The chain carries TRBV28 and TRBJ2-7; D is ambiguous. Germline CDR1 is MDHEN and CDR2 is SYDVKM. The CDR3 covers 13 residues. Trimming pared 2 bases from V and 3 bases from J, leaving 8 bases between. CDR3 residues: CASSLGAVYEQYF. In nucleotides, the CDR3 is TGTGCCAGCAGTTTAGGCGCTGTCTACGAGCAGTACTTC.

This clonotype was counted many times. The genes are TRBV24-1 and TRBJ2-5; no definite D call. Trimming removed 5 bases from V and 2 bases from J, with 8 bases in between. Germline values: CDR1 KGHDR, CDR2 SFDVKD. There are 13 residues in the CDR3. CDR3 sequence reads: CATSVSDQETQYF. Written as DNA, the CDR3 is TGTGCCACCAGTGTAAGCGATCAAGAGACCCAGTACTTC.

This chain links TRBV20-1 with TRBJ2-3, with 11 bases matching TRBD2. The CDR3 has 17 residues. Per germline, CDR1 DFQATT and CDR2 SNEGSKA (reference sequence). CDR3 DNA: TGCAGCGCAGATAGCGGGAGGGCACTTGTTAGCACAGATACGCAGTATTTT. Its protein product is CSADSGRALVSTDTQYF.

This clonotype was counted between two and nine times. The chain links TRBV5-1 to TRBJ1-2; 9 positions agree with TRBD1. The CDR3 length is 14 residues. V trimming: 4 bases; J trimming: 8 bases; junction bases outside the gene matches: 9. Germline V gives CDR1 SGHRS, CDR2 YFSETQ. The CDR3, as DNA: TGCGCCAGCAGCCCGGGACAGGGATCTAACGGCTACACCTTC. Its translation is CASSPGQGSNGYTF.

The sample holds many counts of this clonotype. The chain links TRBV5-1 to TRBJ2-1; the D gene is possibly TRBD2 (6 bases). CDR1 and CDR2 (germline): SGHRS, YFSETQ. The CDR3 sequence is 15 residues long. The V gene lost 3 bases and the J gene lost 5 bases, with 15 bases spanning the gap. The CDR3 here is CASSSGGGTHNEQFF. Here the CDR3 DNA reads TGCGCCAGCAGCTCCGGGGGAGGAACACACAATGAGCAGTTCTTC.

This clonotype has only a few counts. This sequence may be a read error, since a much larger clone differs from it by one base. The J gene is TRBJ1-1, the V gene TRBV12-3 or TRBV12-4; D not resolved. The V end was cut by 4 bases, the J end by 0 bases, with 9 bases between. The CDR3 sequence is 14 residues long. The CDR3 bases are TGTGCCAGCAGTTGTGGCAGATTGAACACTGAAGCTTTCTTT. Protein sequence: CASSCGRLNTEAFF.

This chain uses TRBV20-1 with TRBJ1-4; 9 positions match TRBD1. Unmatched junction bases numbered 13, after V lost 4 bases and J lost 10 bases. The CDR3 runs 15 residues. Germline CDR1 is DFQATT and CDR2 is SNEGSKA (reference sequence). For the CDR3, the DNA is TGCAGTGCTACGGACAGGGGCGCCGATCTACCAAAACTGTTTTTT. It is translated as CSATDRGADLPKLFF.

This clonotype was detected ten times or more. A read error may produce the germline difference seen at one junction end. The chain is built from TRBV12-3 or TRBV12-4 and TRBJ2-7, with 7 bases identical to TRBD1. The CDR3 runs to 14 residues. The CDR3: CASSLGTGSHEQYF. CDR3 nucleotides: TGTGCCAGCAGTTTAGGGACAGGCTCCCACGAGCAGTACTTC.

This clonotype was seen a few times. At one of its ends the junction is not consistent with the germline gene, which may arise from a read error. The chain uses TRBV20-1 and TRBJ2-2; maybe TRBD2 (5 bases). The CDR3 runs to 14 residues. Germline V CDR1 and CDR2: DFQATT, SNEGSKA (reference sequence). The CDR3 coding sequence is TGCAGTGCTATGCGTGATTTGAACACCGGGGAGCGGTTTTTT. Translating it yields CSAMRDLNTGERFF.

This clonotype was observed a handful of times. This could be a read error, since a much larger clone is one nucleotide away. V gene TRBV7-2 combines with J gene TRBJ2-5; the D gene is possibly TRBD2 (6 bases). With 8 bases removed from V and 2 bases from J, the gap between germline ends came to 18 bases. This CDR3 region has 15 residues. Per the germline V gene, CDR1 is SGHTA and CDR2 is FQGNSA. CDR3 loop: CASAPGQGGQETQYF. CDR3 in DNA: TGTGCCAGCGCCCCGGGGCAGGGAGGACAAGAGACCCAGTACTTC.

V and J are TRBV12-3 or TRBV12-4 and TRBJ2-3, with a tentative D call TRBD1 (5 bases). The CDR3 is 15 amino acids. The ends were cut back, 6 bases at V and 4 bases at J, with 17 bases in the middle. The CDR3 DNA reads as TGTGCCAGCAGACGCGGACACGTCAGCGCAGATACGCAGTATTTT. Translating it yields CASRRGHVSADTQYF.

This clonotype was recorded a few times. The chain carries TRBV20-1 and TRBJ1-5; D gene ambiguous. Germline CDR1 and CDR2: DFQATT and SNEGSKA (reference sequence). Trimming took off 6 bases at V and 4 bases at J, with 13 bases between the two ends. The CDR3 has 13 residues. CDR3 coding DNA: TGCAGTGCACTTAACACGGCGAATCAGCCCCAGCATTTT. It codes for CSALNTANQPQHF.

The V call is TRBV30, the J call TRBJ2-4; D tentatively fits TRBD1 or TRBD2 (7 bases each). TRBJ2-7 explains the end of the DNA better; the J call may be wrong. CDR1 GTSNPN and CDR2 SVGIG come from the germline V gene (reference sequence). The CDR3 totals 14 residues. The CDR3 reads CAWSVGRGHYEQYF. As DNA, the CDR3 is TGTGCCTGGAGTGTAGGGAGGGGGCACTACGAGCAGTACTTC.

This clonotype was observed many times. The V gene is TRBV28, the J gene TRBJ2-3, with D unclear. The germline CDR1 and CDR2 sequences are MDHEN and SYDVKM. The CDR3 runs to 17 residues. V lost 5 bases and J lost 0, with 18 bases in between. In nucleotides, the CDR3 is TGTGCCAGCAGTCCATACCCCCTAATTGAGAGCACAGATACGCAGTATTTT. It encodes CASSPYPLIESTDTQYF.

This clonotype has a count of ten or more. CDR3 protein: CASRARGTDNSPLHF. The CDR3 DNA follows: TGTGCCAGCAGGGCCCGAGGGACAGATAATTCACCCCTCCACTTT. The gene calls are TRBV12-3 or TRBV12-4 and TRBJ1-6; 7 bases are shared with TRBD1. CDR3 length: 15 amino acids. The J segment lost 5 bases and the V segment lost 6 bases, leaving 7 bases of the junction unmatched.

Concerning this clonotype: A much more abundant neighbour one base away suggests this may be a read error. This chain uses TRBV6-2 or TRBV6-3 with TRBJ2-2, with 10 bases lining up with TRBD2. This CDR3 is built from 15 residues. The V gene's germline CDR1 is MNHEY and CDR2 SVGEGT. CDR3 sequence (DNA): TGTGCCAGCAGTCTTAGCGGGGGGTCGGCCGGGGAGCGGTTTTTT. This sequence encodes CASSLSGGSAGERFF.

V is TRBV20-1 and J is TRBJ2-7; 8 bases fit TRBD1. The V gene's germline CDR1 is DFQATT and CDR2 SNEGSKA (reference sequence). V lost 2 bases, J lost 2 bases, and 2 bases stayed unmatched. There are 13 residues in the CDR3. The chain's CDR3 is CSARTGGAYEQYF. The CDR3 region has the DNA TGCAGTGCTAGAACAGGGGGAGCCTACGAGCAGTACTTC.

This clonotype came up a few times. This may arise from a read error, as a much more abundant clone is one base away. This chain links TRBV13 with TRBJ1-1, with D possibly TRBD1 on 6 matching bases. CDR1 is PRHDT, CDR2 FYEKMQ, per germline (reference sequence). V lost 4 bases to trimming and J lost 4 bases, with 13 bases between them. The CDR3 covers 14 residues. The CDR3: CASSSADSLTEAFF. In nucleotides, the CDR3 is TGTGCCAGCAGCTCCGCGGACAGCCTCACTGAAGCTTTCTTT.

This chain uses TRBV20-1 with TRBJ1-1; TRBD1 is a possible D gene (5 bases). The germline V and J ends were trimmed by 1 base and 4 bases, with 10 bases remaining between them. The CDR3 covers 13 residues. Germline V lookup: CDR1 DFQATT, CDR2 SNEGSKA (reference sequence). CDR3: CSARAPRGTEAFF. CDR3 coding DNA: TGCAGTGCTAGAGCCCCAAGGGGCACTGAAGCTTTCTTT.

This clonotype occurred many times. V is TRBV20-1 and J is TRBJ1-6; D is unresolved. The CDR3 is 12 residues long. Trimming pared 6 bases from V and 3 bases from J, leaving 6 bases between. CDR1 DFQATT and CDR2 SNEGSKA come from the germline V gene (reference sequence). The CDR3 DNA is TGCAGTGCACCTGTCTATAATTCACCCCTCCACTTT. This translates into CSAPVYNSPLHF.

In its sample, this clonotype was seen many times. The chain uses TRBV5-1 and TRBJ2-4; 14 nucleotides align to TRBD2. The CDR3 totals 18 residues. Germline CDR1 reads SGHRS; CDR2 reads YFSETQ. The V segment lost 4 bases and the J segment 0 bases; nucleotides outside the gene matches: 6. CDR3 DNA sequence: TGCGCCAGCAGCCGACTAGCGGGGGGGCCTGGAGCCAAAAACATTCAGTACTTC. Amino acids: CASSRLAGGPGAKNIQYF. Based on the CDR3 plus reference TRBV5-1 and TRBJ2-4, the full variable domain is KAGVTQTPRYLIKTRGQQVTLSCSPISGHRSVSWYQQTPGQGLQFLFEYFSETQRNKGNFPGRFSGRQFSNSRSEMNVSTLELGDSALYLCASSRLAGGPGAKNIQYFGAGTRLSVL.

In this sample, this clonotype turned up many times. The CDR3 coding sequence is TGTGCCAGCAGTCTAAACCCCGGACAGGGAACCTACAATGAGCAGTTCTTC. It yields the protein CASSLNPGQGTYNEQFF. This chain joins TRBV12-3 or TRBV12-4 and TRBJ2-1, with 8 bases that match TRBD1. This CDR3 spans 17 amino acids. Trimming at V came to 5 bases and at J to 2 bases, leaving 11 bases not matched to a gene.

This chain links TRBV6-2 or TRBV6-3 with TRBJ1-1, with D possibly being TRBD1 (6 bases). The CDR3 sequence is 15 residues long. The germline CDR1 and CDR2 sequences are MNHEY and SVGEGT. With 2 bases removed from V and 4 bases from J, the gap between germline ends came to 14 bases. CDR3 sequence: CASSYGGAWATEAFF. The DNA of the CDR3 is TGTGCCAGCAGTTACGGGGGGGCTTGGGCCACTGAAGCTTTCTTT.

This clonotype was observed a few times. CDR3 protein: CASSYLGGSTEAFF. The CDR3 nucleotides are TGTGCCAGCAGTTACTTGGGTGGGAGCACTGAAGCTTTCTTT. This rearrangement joins TRBV6-2 or TRBV6-3 to TRBJ1-1; D is unresolved. V was pared by 1 base and J by 4 bases, with 10 bases between. The germline V gene has CDR1 MNHEY and CDR2 SVGEGT. The CDR3 has 14 amino acids.

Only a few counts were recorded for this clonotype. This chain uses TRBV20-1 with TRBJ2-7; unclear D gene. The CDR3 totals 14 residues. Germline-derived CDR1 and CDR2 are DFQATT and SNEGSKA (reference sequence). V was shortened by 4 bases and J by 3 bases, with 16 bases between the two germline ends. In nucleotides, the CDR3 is TGCAGTGCTACGGGCAGGACGCTGTACTACGAGCAGTACTTC. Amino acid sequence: CSATGRTLYYEQYF.

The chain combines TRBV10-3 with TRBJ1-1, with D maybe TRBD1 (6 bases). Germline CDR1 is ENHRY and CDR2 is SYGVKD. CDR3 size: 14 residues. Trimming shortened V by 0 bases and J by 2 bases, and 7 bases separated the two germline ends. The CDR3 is CAISESTGNTEAFF. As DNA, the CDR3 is TGTGCCATCAGTGAGTCGACAGGAAACACTGAAGCTTTCTTT.

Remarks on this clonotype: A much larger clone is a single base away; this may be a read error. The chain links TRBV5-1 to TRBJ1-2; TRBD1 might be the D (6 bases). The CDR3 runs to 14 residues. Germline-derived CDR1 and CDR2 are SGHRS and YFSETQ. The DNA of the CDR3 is TGCGCCAGCAGCTTGGTACCGGGACAATATGGCTACATCTTC. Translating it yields CASSLVPGQYGYIF.

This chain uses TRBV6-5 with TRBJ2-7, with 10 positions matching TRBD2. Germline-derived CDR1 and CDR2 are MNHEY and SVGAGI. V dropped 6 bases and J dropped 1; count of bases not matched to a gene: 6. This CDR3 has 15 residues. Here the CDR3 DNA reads TGTGCCAGCAGCCTACTAGCGGGACTATCCTACGAGCAGTACTTC. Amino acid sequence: CASSLLAGLSYEQYF.

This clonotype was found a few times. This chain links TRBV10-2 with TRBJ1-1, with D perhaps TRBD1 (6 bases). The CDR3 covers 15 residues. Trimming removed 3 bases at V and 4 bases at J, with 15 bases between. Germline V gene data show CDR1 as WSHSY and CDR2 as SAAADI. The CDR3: CASSEFRGHGTEAFF. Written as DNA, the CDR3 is TGCGCCAGCAGTGAATTTCGGGGGCATGGCACTGAAGCTTTCTTT.